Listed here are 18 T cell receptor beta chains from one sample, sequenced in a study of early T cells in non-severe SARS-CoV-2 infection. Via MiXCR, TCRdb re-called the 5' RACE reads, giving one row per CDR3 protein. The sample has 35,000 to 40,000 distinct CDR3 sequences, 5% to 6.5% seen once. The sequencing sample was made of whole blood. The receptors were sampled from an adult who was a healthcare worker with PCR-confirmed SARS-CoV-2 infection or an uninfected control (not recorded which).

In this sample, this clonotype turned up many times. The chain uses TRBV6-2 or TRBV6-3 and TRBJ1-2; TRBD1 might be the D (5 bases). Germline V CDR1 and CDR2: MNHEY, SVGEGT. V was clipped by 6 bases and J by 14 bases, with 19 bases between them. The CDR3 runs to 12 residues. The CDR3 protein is CASRGPGPRRTF. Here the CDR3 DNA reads TGTGCCAGCAGGGGGCCAGGCCCCAGGAGGACCTTC.

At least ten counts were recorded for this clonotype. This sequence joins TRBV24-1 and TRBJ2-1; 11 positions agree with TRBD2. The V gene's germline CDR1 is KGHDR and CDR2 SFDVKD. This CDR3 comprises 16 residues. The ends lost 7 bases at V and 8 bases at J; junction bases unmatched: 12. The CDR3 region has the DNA TGTGCCACCAGCTCAGCGACTAGCGGGACATGGGATGAGCAGTTCTTC. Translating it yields CATSSATSGTWDEQFF.

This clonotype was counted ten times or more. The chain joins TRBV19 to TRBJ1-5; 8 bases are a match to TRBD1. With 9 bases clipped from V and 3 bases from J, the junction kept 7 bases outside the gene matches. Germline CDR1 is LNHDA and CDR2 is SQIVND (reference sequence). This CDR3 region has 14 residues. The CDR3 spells CASGVTGDNQPQHF. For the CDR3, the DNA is TGTGCCAGCGGGGTGACAGGGGACAATCAGCCCCAGCATTTT. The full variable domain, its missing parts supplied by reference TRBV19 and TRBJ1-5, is DGGITQSPKYLFRKEGQNVTLSCEQNLNHDAMYWYRQDPGQGLRLIYYSQIVNDFQKGDIAEGYSVSREKKESFPLTVTSAQKNPTAFYLCASGVTGDNQPQHFGDGTRLSIL.

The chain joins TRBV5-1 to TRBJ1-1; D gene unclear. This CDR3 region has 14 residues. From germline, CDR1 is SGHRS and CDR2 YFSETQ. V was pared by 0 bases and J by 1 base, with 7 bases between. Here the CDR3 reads CASSLGERNTEAFF. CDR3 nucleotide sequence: TGCGCCAGCAGCTTGGGGGAGAGGAACACTGAAGCTTTCTTT.

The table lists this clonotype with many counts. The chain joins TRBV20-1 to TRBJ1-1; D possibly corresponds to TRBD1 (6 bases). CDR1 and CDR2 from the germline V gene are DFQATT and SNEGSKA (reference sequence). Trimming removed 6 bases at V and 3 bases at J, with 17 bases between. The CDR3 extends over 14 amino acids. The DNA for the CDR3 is TGCAGTGCGCCCCCGGGGGGCTTATACACTGAAGCTTTCTTT. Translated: CSAPPGGLYTEAFF.

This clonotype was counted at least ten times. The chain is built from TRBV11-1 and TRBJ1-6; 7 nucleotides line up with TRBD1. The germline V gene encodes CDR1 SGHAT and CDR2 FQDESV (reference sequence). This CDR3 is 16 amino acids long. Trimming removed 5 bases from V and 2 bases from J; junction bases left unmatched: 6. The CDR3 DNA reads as TGTGCCAGCAGCCGACAGGGCGGCACCTATAATTCACCCCTCCACTTT. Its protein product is CASSRQGGTYNSPLHF.

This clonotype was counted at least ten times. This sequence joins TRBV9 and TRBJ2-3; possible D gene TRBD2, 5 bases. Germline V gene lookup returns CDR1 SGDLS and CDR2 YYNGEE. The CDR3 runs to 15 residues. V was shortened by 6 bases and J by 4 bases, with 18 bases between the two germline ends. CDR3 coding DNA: TGTGCCAGCAAATCTGGACTGATTCAATCAGATACGCAGTATTTT. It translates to CASKSGLIQSDTQYF.

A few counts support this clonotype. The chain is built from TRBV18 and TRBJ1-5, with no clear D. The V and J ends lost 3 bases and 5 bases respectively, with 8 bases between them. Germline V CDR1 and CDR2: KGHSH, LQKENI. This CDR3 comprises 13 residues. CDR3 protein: CASSPGRDQPQHF. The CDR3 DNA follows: TGTGCCAGCTCACCGGGGAGAGATCAGCCCCAGCATTTT.

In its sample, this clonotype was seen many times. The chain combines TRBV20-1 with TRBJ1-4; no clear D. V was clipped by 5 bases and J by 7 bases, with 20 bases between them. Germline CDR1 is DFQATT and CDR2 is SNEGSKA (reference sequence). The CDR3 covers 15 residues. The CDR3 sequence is CSAGDTRRYIEKLFF. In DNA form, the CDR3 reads TGCAGTGCTGGCGATACCAGGCGGTACATTGAAAAACTGTTTTTT.

In DNA, the CDR3 is TGTGCCAGCAGTTTAGATGGAGTGGGGTCCTACGAGCAGTACTTC. As protein: CASSLDGVGSYEQYF. The chain is built from TRBV12-3 or TRBV12-4 and TRBJ2-7; no definite D call. The CDR3 has 15 residues. V was pared by 1 base and J by 1 base, with 11 bases between.

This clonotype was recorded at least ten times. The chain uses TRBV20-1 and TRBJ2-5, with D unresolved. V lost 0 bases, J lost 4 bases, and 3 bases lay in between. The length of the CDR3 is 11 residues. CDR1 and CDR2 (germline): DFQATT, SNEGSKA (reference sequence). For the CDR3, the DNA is TGCAGTGCTAGAGACCTAGAGACCCAGTACTTC. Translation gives CSARDLETQYF.

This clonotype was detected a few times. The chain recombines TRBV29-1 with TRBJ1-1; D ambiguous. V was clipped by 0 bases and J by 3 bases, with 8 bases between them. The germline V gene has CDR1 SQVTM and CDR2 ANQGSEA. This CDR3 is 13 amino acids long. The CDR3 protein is CSVEEIQYTEAFF. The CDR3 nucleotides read TGCAGCGTTGAAGAGATACAGTACACTGAAGCTTTCTTT. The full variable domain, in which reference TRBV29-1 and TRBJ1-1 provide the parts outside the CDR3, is SAVISQKPSRDICQRGTSLTIQCQVDSQVTMMFWYRQQPGQSLTLIATANQGSEATYESGFVIDKFPISRPNLTFSTLTVSNMSPEDSSIYLCSVEEIQYTEAFFGQGTRLTVV.

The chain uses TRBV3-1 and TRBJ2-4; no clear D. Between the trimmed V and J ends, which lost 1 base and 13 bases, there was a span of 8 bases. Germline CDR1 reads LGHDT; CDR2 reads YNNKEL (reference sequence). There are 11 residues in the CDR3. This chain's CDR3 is CASSQGERQYF. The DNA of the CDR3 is TGTGCCAGCAGCCAAGGGGAACGGCAGTACTTC.

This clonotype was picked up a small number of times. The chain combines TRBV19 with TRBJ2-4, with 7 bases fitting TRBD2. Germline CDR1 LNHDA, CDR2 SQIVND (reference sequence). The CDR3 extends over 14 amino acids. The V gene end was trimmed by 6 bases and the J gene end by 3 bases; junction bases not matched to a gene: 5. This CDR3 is CASSQGGGKNIQYF. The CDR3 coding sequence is TGTGCCAGTAGCCAGGGCGGGGGCAAAAACATTCAGTACTTC.

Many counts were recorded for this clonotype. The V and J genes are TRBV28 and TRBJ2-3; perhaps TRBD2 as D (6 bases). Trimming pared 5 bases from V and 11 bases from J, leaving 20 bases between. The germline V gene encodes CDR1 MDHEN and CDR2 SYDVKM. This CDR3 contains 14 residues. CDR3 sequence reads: CASSPGGARTGQYF. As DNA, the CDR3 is TGTGCCAGCAGTCCCGGGGGAGCCCGGACGGGGCAGTATTTT.

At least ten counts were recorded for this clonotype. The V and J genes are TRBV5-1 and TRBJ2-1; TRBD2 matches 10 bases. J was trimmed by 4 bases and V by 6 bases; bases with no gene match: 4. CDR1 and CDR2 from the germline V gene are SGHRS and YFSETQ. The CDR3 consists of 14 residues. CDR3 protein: CASNVAGGYNEQFF. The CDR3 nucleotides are TGCGCCAGCAATGTAGCGGGGGGTTACAATGAGCAGTTCTTC.

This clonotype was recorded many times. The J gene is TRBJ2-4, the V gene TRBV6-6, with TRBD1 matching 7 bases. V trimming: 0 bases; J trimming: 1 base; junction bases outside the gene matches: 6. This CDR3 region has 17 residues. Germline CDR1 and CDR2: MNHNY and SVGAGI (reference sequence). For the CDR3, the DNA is TGTGCCAGCAGTTACTCCGACAGGGCTGAGGCCAAAAACATTCAGTACTTC. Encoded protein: CASSYSDRAEAKNIQYF.

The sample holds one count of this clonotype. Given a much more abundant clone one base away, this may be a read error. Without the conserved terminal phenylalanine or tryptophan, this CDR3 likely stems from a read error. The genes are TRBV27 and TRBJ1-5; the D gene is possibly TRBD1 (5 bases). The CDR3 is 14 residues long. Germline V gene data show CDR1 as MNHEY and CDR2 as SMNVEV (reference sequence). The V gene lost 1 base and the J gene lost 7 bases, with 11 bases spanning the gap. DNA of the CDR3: TGTGCCAGCAGTTTATTGGGGGAGAGGCAGCCCCAGCATTCT. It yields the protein CASSLLGERQPQHS.